This record looks at one T cell receptor (beta chain) sequence and its context. What it recognizes is unknown. The data were obtained in a study of beta chain features in type 1 diabetes. The study's findings and limits: For type 1 diabetes patients, VDJ junctions showed fewer insertions and more deletions. Among patients, naive, central memory and Treg TCRB repertoires appeared more similar than among healthy donors. For Type 1 diabetes patients, all four CD4+ subsets carried TCRB CDR3s that were moderately but significantly shorter.

Germline V gene lookup returns CDR1 SGHRS and CDR2 YFSETQ. Trimming stripped 2 bases from V and 5 bases from J, with 14 bases between. CDR3 size: 15 residues. cDNA synthesis used the whole RNA isolate, giving expressed TCRB sequences. Assay: immunoSEQ multiplex PCR; the TCRdb copy retains only in-frame clones and omits some. The sample consists of about 150,000 clones, 13% of them appearing once. Material for sequencing was central memory CD4+ T cells from blood. The chain combines TRBV5-1 with TRBJ2-1; D assignment may be TRBD1 or TRBD2 (6 bases each). This TCR was sampled from a man aged 18 to 30 with type 1 diabetes. DNA of the CDR3: TGCGCCAGCAGCTTATCTCGGGGGCCCAACAATGAGCAGTTCTTC. Amino acids: CASSLSRGPNNEQFF.